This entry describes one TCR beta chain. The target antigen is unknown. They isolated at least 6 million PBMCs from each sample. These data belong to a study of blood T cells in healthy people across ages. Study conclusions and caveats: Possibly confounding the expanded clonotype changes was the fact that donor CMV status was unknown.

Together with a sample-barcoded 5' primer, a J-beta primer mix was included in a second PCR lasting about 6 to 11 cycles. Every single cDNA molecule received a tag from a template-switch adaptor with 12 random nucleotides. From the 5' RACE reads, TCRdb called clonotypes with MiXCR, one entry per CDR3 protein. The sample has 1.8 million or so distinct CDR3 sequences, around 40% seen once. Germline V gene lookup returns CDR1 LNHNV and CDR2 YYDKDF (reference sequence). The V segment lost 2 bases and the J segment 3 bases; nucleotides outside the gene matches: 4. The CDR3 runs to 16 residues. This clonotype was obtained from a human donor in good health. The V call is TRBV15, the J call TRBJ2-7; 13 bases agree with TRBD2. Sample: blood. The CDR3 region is CATSRSRTSGGYEQYF. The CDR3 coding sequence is TGTGCCACCAGCAGATCCCGGACTAGCGGGGGCTACGAGCAGTACTTC.